At least ten counts were recorded for the clone carrying this T cell receptor beta chain. As yet, its antigen is unknown. This sample is part of a study of early T cells in non-severe SARS-CoV-2 infection. Study-level information: Unpaired chains resulted from sequencing bulk RNA of unsorted whole blood.

Individual cDNA molecules were tagged with unique molecular identifiers. In TCRdb, the 5' RACE reads were re-called with MiXCR into one record per CDR3 protein. The table includes tens of thousands of distinct CDR3 sequences, about 3.8% detected once. The study's findings and limits: Lookups in VDJdb leaned toward anti-spike CD8 responses and missed private and CD4 specificities.

This CDR3 comprises 13 residues. Trimming removed 3 bases from V and 3 bases from J, with 12 bases in between. Germline lookup yields CDR1 GTSNPN and CDR2 SVGIG (reference sequence). The sample comprised whole blood. The V call is TRBV30, the J call TRBJ2-7; perhaps TRBD1 as D (5 bases). This TCR came from an adult who was a healthcare worker with PCR-confirmed SARS-CoV-2 infection or an uninfected control (not recorded which). CDR3 protein: CAWRRKTGYEQYF. CDR3 sequence (DNA): TGTGCCTGGAGAAGGAAAACAGGCTACGAGCAGTACTTC.